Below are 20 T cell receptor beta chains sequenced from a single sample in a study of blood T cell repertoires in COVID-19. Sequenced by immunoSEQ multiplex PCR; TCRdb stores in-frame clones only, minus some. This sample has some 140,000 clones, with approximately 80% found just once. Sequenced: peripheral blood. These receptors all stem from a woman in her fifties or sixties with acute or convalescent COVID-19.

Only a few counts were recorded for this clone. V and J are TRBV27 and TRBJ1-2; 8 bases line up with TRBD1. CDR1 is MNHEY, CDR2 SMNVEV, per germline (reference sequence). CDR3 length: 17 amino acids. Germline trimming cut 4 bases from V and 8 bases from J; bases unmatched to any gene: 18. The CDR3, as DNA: TGTGCCAGCAGTTCCTGGACAGGGACGTTAAAGACTAGGGGCTACACCTTC. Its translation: CASSSWTGTLKTRGYTF.

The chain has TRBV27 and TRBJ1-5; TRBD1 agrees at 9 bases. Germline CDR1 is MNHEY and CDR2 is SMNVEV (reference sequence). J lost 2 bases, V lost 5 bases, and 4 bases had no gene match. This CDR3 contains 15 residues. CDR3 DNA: TGTGCCAGCAGTCCATGGACAGGGGGCAATCAGCCCCAGCATTTT. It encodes CASSPWTGGNQPQHF.

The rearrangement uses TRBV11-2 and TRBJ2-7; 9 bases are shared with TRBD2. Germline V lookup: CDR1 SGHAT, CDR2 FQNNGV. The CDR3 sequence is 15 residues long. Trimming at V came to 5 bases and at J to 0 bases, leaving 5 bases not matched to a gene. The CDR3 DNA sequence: TGTGCCAGCAGCGCCGGACTAGCGTCCTCCTACGAGCAGTACTTC. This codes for CASSAGLASSYEQYF.

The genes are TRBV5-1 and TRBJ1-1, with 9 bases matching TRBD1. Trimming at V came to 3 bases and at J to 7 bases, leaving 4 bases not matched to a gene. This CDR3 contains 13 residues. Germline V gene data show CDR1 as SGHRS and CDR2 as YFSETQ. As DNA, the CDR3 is TGCGCCAGCAGCTCGATGGACAGGGGTGAAGCTTTCTTT. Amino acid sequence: CASSSMDRGEAFF. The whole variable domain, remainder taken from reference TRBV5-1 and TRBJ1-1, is KAGVTQTPRYLIKTRGQQVTLSCSPISGHRSVSWYQQTPGQGLQFLFEYFSETQRNKGNFPGRFSGRQFSNSRSEMNVSTLELGDSALYLCASSSMDRGEAFFGQGTRLTVV.

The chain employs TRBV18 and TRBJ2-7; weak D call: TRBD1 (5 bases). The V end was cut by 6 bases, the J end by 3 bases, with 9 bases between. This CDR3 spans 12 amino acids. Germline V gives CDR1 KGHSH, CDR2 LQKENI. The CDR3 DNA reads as TGTGCCAGCTCTCCGGACAACTACGAGCAGTACTTC. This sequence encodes CASSPDNYEQYF.

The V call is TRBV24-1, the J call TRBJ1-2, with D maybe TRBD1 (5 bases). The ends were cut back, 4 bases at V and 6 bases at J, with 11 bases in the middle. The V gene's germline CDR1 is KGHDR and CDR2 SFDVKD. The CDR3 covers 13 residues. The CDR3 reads CATSDSGENGYTF. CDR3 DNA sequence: TGTGCCACCAGTGACTCGGGGGAAAATGGCTACACCTTC.

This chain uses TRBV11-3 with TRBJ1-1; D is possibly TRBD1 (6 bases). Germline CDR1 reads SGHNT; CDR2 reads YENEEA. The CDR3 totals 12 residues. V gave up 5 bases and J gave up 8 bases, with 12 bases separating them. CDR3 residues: CASSLTGREAFF. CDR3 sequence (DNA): TGTGCCAGCAGCCTTACAGGGAGAGAAGCTTTCTTT. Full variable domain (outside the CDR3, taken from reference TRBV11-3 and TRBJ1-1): EAGVVQSPRYKIIEKKQPVAFWCNPISGHNTLYWYLQNLGQGPELLIRYENEEAVDDSQLPKDRFSAERLKGVDSTLKIQPAELGDSAVYLCASSLTGREAFFGQGTRLTVV.

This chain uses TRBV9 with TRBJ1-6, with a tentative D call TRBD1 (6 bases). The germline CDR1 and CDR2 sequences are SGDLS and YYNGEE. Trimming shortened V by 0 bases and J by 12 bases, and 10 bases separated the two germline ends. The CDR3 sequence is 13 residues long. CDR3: CASSVERQEPLHF. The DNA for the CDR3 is TGTGCCAGCAGCGTAGAAAGACAGGAACCCCTCCACTTT.

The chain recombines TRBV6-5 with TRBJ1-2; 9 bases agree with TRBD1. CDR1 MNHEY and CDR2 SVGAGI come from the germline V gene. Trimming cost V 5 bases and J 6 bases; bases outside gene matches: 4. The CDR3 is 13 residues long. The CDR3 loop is CASSTDRGNGYTF. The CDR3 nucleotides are TGTGCCAGCAGTACCGACAGGGGGAATGGCTACACCTTC.

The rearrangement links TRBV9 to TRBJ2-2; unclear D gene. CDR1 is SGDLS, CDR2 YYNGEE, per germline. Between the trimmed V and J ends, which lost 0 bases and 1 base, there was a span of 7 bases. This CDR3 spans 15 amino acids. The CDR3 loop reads CASSVGSGNTGELFF. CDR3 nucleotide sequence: TGTGCCAGCAGCGTAGGGTCAGGGAACACCGGGGAGCTGTTTTTT.

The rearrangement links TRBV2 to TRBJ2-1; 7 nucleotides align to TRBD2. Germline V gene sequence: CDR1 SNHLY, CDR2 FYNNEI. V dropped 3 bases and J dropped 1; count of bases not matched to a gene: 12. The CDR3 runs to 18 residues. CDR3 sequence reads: CASSDPDGGRGSYNEQFF. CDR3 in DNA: TGTGCCAGCAGTGACCCCGATGGAGGGCGGGGGTCCTACAATGAGCAGTTCTTC.

The DNA for the CDR3 is TGTGCCAGCAGCCGGGTGGATGAAAAACTGTTTTTT. Amino acid sequence: CASSRVDEKLFF. This sequence joins TRBV5-8 and TRBJ1-4, with no clear D. V gave up 4 bases and J gave up 6 bases, with 7 bases separating them. This CDR3 has 12 residues. CDR1 and CDR2 (germline): SGHTS, YDEGEE.

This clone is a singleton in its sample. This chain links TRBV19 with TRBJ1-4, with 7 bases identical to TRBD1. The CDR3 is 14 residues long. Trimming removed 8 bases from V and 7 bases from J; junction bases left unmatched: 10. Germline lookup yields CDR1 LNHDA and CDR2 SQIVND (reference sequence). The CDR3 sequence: CASRRQGGFEKLFF. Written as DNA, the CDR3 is TGTGCCAGTCGAAGACAGGGAGGATTTGAAAAACTGTTTTTT.

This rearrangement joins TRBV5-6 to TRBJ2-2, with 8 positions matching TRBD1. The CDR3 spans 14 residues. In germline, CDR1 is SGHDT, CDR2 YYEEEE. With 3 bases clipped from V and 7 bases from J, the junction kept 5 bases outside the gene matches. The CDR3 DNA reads TGTGCCAGCAGCTCGTCAGGGGGCGGCGGGGAGCTGTTTTTT. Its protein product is CASSSSGGGGELFF.

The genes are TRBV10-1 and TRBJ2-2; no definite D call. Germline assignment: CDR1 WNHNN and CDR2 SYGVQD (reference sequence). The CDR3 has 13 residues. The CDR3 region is CATSRQDTGELFF. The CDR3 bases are TGCGCGACGTCACGCCAGGACACCGGGGAGCTGTTTTTT.

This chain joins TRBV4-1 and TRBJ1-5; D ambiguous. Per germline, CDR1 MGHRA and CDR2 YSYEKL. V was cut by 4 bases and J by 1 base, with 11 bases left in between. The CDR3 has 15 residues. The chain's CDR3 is CASSPYTESNQPQHF. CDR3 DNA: TGCGCCAGCAGCCCATATACGGAGAGCAATCAGCCCCAGCATTTT.

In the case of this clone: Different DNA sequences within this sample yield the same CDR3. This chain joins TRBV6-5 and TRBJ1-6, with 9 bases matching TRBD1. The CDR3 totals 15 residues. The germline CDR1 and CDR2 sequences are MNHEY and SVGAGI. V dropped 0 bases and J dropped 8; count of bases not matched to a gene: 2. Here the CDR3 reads CASSYSRTGDSPLHF. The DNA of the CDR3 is TGTGCCAGCAGTTACTCCCGGACAGGGGATTCACCCCTCCACTTT.

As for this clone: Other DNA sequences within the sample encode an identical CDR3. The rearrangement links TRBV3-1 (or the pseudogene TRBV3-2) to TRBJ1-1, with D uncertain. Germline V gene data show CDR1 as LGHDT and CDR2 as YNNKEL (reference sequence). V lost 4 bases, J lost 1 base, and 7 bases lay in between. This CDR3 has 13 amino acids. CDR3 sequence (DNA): TGTGCCAGCAGCCGTCGAGGGAACACTGAAGCTTTCTTT. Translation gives CASSRRGNTEAFF.

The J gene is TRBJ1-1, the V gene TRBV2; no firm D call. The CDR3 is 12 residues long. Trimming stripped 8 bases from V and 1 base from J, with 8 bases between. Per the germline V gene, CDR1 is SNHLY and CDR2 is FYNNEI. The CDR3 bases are TGTGCCAGCCTTGACAAGAACACTGAAGCTTTCTTT. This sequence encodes CASLDKNTEAFF.

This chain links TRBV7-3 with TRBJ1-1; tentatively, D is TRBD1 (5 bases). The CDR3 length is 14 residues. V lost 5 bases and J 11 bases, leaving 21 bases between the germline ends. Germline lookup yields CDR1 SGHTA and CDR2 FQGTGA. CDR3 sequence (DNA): TGTGCCAGCAGCCCCTGGACACCTAGGACCCGGGCTTTCTTT. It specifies CASSPWTPRTRAFF.